This T cell receptor beta chain is from a study of PD-1 blockade in mismatch repair-deficient tumors. Across the whole study: Enrolled about 2012-2016, patients had progressing, pretreated mismatch repair-deficient cancers of around twelve types.

Germline lookup yields CDR1 SGHVS and CDR2 FQNEAQ. Trimming cost V 2 bases and J 5 bases; bases outside gene matches: 6. This CDR3 comprises 15 residues. Profiling relied on immunoSEQ multiplex PCR, and the TCRdb table lists in-frame clones only, not all of them. The sample shows over 15,000 clones, approximately 88% of them seen only once. The V call is TRBV7-8, the J call TRBJ2-1, with TRBD1 matching 7 bases. The source material was PBMCs, sampled before pembrolizumab treatment. This clonotype was sampled from an adult with mismatch repair-deficient cancer. The CDR3 protein is CASSLIGQANNEQFF. The CDR3 DNA sequence: TGTGCCAGCAGCTTAATCGGACAGGCGAACAATGAGCAGTTCTTC. The full variable domain, in which reference TRBV7-8 and TRBJ2-1 provide the parts outside the CDR3, is GAGVSQSPRYKVAKRGQDVALRCDPISGHVSLFWYQQALGQGPEFLTYFQNEAQLDKSGLPSDRFFAERPEGSVSTLKIQRTQQEDSAVYLCASSLIGQANNEQFFGPGTRLTVL.